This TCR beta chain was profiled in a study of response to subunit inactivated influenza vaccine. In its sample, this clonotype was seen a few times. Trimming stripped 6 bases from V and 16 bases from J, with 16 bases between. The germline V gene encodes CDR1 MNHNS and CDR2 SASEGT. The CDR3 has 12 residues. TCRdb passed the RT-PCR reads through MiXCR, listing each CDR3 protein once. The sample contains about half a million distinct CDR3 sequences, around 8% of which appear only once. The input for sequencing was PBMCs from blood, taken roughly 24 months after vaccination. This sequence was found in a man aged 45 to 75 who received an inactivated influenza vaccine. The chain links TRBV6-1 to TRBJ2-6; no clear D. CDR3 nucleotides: TGTGCCAGCAGCCTCTCAAGGGAAGTTCTGACTTTC. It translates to CASSLSREVLTF.